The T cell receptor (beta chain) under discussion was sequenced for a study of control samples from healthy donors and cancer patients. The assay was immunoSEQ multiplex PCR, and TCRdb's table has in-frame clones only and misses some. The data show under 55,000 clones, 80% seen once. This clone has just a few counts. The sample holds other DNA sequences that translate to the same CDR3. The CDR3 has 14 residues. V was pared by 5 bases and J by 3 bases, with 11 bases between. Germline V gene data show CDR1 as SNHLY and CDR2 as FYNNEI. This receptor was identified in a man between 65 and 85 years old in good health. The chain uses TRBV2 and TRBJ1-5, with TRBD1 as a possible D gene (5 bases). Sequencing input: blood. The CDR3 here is CASSSQGLNQPQHF. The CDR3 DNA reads TGTGCCAGCAGTTCTCAGGGTCTCAATCAGCCCCAGCATTTT.